These 7 T cell receptor beta chains originate from one sample sequenced in a study of OX40 agonist ivuxolimab in advanced cancers. The repertoire was sequenced with immunoSEQ multiplex PCR; TCRdb's copy has only in-frame clones and lacks some. The sample includes about 48,000 clones, roughly 84% seen only once; the top ten take 9.9%. The sample consisted of CD4+ or CD8+ T cells sorted from blood, taken in a trial of the OX40 agonist ivuxolimab. The source of these receptors is an adult with an advanced solid tumor such as melanoma, head and neck, liver or kidney cancer.

The rearrangement links TRBV9 to TRBJ2-5, with 7 bases that match TRBD1. The V gene end was trimmed by 0 bases and the J gene end by 4 bases; junction bases not matched to a gene: 3. The CDR3 is 14 residues long. Looked up from germline, CDR1 is SGDLS and CDR2 is YYNGEE. CDR3 nucleotide sequence: TGTGCCAGCAGCGTAGAGGGGGCGGGAGAGACCCAGTACTTC. Translated: CASSVEGAGETQYF. The full variable domain, rest sourced from reference TRBV9 and TRBJ2-5, is DSGVTQTPKHLITATGQRVTLRCSPRSGDLSVYWYQQSLDQGLQFLIQYYNGEERAKGNILERFSAQQFPDLHSELNLSSLELGDSALYFCASSVEGAGETQYFGPGTRLLVL.

This clone has only one observation. V gene TRBV5-1 combines with J gene TRBJ2-3; D perhaps matches TRBD2 (6 bases). The CDR3 contains 16 residues. V was trimmed by 4 bases and J by 1 base, leaving 16 bases between them. Germline V gene data show CDR1 as SGHRS and CDR2 as YFSETQ. The CDR3 sequence: CASSSRRGGRTDTQYF. CDR3 nucleotides: TGCGCCAGCAGCAGCAGGCGGGGCGGCCGCACAGATACGCAGTATTTT. Variable domain in full (rest from reference TRBV5-1 and TRBJ2-3): KAGVTQTPRYLIKTRGQQVTLSCSPISGHRSVSWYQQTPGQGLQFLFEYFSETQRNKGNFPGRFSGRQFSNSRSEMNVSTLELGDSALYLCASSSRRGGRTDTQYFGPGTRLTVL.

In the case of this clone: This same CDR3 is encoded by further DNA sequences in the sample. The chain links TRBV7-9 to TRBJ2-5; D perhaps matches TRBD1 (6 bases). Per the germline V gene, CDR1 is SEHNR and CDR2 is FQNEAQ (reference sequence). The V end was cut by 0 bases, the J end by 3 bases, with 8 bases between. The CDR3 covers 14 residues. The CDR3 DNA is TGTGCCAGCAGCTTAGCTGCAGGGGAAGAGACCCAGTACTTC. It specifies CASSLAAGEETQYF.

The chain recombines TRBV5-1 with TRBJ2-5; no reliable D call. The V gene's germline CDR1 is SGHRS and CDR2 YFSETQ. This CDR3 spans 14 amino acids. Trimming removed 1 base from V and 5 bases from J, with 12 bases in between. CDR3 protein: CASSLRLAGETQYF. The CDR3 DNA sequence: TGCGCCAGCAGCTTGAGGTTAGCTGGGGAGACCCAGTACTTC.

CDR3 loop: CASSQDGDPREKLFF. The CDR3 DNA follows: TGTGCCAGCAGCCAAGATGGGGACCCAAGGGAAAAACTGTTTTTT. The chain is built from TRBV4-2 and TRBJ1-4, with TRBD1 as a possible D gene (5 bases). The CDR3 length is 15 residues. Germline CDR1 reads LGHNA; CDR2 reads YNFKEQ. V was clipped by 0 bases and J by 8 bases, with 13 bases between them.

The chain employs TRBV30 and TRBJ1-5; maybe TRBD1 (6 bases). The CDR3 runs 15 residues. The germline gives CDR1 GTSNPN, CDR2 SVGIG (reference sequence). V gave up 4 bases and J gave up 1 base, with 14 bases separating them. The CDR3 reads CAWNQLGGSNQPQHF. The CDR3, as DNA: TGTGCCTGGAATCAACTAGGGGGAAGCAATCAGCCCCAGCATTTT.

The chain has TRBV19 and TRBJ2-7; TRBD1 matches at 8 bases. The V gene end was trimmed by 4 bases and the J gene end by 12 bases; junction bases not matched to a gene: 17. CDR3 length: 15 residues. Germline values: CDR1 LNHDA, CDR2 SQIVND (reference sequence). CDR3: CASSSSAGGQLARYF. DNA for the CDR3: TGTGCCAGTAGTAGTTCGGCAGGGGGCCAACTCGCGCGGTACTTC.